These 14 T cell receptor beta chains were sequenced from one sample in a study of OX40 agonist ivuxolimab in advanced cancers. Clones were sequenced by immunoSEQ multiplex PCR, and TCRdb holds only the in-frame ones, with some missing. The profile shows over 70,000 clones, around 82% of them singletons. The sample was CD4+ or CD8+ T cells sorted from blood, taken in a trial of the OX40 agonist ivuxolimab. The receptors stem from an adult with an advanced solid tumor such as melanoma, head and neck, liver or kidney cancer.

This clone was detected only once. V and J are TRBV29-1 and TRBJ1-2; 7 positions agree with TRBD1. With 3 bases clipped from V and 4 bases from J, the junction kept 5 bases outside the gene matches. The CDR3 totals 13 residues. CDR1 is SQVTM, CDR2 ANQGSEA, per germline. The CDR3 sequence is CSVEAGTAYGYTF. CDR3 in DNA: TGCAGCGTTGAGGCCGGGACAGCCTATGGCTACACCTTC.

The rearrangement links TRBV5-5 to TRBJ2-7, with D unclear. The CDR3 spans 16 residues. V lost 2 bases to trimming and J lost 1 base, with 16 bases between them. Germline CDR1 reads SGHKS; CDR2 reads YYEKEE (reference sequence). The CDR3 DNA sequence: TGTGCCAGCAGCTTCAGCGCATTAACGTATTCCTACGAGCAGTACTTC. This translates into CASSFSALTYSYEQYF. Full variable domain (rest looked up from reference TRBV5-5 and TRBJ2-7): DAGVTQSPTHLIKTRGQQVTLRCSPISGHKSVSWYQQVLGQGPQFIFQYYEKEERGRGNFPDRFSARQFPNYSSELNVNALLLGDSALYLCASSFSALTYSYEQYFGPGTRLTVT.

The V gene is TRBV2, the J gene TRBJ1-5; TRBD1 might be the D (6 bases). V lost 4 bases and J 2 bases, leaving 12 bases between the germline ends. The CDR3 runs 15 residues. Germline assignment: CDR1 SNHLY and CDR2 FYNNEI. DNA of the CDR3: TGTGCCAGCAGTGGTGGCAGGGGTGGCAATCAGCCCCAGCATTTT. Its translation is CASSGGRGGNQPQHF.

This chain connects TRBV7-2 to TRBJ2-5; 11 bases are a match to TRBD2. The germline V gene has CDR1 SGHTA and CDR2 FQGNSA. V shed 5 bases, J shed 2 bases, and the junction held 7 bases outside the gene matches. This CDR3 region has 16 residues. The CDR3 nucleotides are TGTGCCAGCAGCCCCCGACTAGCGGGAATTCAAGAGACCCAGTACTTC. It translates to CASSPRLAGIQETQYF.

This chain uses TRBV7-2 with TRBJ2-1, with 13 bases lining up with TRBD2. From germline, CDR1 is SGHTA and CDR2 FQGNSA. Trimming cost V 5 bases and J 7 bases; bases outside gene matches: 8. The CDR3 has 16 residues. The CDR3 loop reads CASSPRTSGRRNEQFF. The CDR3 bases are TGTGCCAGCAGCCCACGGACTAGCGGGAGAAGGAATGAGCAGTTCTTC.

The V gene is TRBV15, the J gene TRBJ2-7; D is undetermined. CDR3 length: 17 amino acids. Germline CDR1 and CDR2: LNHNV and YYDKDF (reference sequence). The germline V and J ends were trimmed by 1 base and 4 bases, with 20 bases remaining between them. CDR3 DNA sequence: TGTGCCACCAGCAGAGTATATGTCTCGGACCACGATTACGAGCAGTACTTC. Encoded protein: CATSRVYVSDHDYEQYF.

This clone was found a few times. This chain links TRBV5-4 with TRBJ2-3; D unresolved. The CDR3 totals 13 residues. The germline gives CDR1 SGHNT, CDR2 YYREEE (reference sequence). Deletions cut 1 base from V and 2 bases from J, with 5 bases between. CDR3 coding DNA: TGTGCCAGCAGCTTGAGACTCACAGATACGCAGTATTTT. It codes for CASSLRLTDTQYF.

This clone was seen more than once but under ten times. V is TRBV6-1 and J is TRBJ1-5; tentatively, D is TRBD1 (6 bases). V was trimmed by 4 bases and J by 1 base, leaving 11 bases between them. The CDR3 is 15 amino acids. The germline V gene has CDR1 MNHNS and CDR2 SASEGT. Here the CDR3 DNA reads TGTGCCAGCAGTGGGGGGGCAGGGAGCAATCAGCCCCAGCATTTT. It is translated as CASSGGAGSNQPQHF.

This sequence joins TRBV7-2 and TRBJ2-1, with 9 bases lining up with TRBD2. The CDR3 sequence is 15 residues long. The germline V gene has CDR1 SGHTA and CDR2 FQGNSA. The V gene end was trimmed by 5 bases and the J gene end by 3 bases; junction bases not matched to a gene: 5. As DNA, the CDR3 is TGTGCCAGCAGCCGGGGTAGCGGGAGCTACAATGAGCAGTTCTTC. Translating it yields CASSRGSGSYNEQFF.

The V call is TRBV6-1, the J call TRBJ2-5; D is unresolved. The better agreement between TRBJ2-7 and the DNA end casts doubt on the J call. In germline, CDR1 is MNHNS, CDR2 SASEGT. This CDR3 comprises 14 residues. In DNA form, the CDR3 reads TGTGCCAGCAACCGTCAGACCAGCTCCTACGAGCAGTACTTC. Its translation: CASNRQTSSYEQYF.

The chain has TRBV7-6 and TRBJ2-5; D ambiguous. This CDR3 is built from 15 residues. CDR1 and CDR2 from the germline V gene are SGHVS and FNYEAQ. Trimming took off 0 bases at V and 2 bases at J, with 10 bases between the two ends. CDR3 loop: CASSLAVDGQETQYF. CDR3 nucleotides: TGTGCCAGCAGCTTAGCGGTAGATGGGCAAGAGACCCAGTACTTC.

This chain links TRBV21-1 with TRBJ1-5. TRBV21-1 is listed as a pseudogene. The CDR3 consists of 16 residues. The CDR3, as DNA: TGTGCCAGCAGCAAAGTGGAGGGATGGGGCAATCAGCCCCAGCATTTT. This gives the protein CASSKVEGWGNQPQHF.

This chain joins TRBV19 and TRBJ1-3; TRBD1 matches 9 bases. The V and J ends lost 7 bases and 2 bases, in that order; junction bases with no gene match: 6. In germline, CDR1 is LNHDA, CDR2 SQIVND (reference sequence). There are 15 residues in the CDR3. As DNA, the CDR3 is TGTGCCAGTACCCTGGGACAGGGCCCTGGAAACACCATATATTTT. Translation gives CASTLGQGPGNTIYF.

This clone was picked up a small number of times. The chain uses TRBV6-5 and TRBJ2-7; D possibly matches TRBD1 or TRBD2 (5 bases each). This CDR3 region has 14 residues. Germline V lookup: CDR1 MNHEY, CDR2 SVGAGI. V was cut by 6 bases and J by 4 bases, with 16 bases left in between. CDR3 nucleotide sequence: TGTGCCAGCAGGACCCAGGGCGGCGGGTACGAGCAGTACTTC. Translated, it gives CASRTQGGGYEQYF.